The clone carrying this T cell receptor (beta chain) occurred many times. Antigen specificity is unknown. The entry originates in a study of early T cells in non-severe SARS-CoV-2 infection. Study context: Investigators sequenced bulk RNA drawn from unsorted whole blood, and chains remained unpaired.

Tagging with unique molecular identifiers was applied to individual cDNA molecules. A single record per CDR3 protein comes from TCRdb applying MiXCR to the 5' RACE reads. Of 74,000 or so distinct CDR3 sequences detected, 9.5% to 13% appear once; the ten largest clones hold 3.5% to 4%. Whole-study results and caveats: Matches to VDJdb favored anti-spike CD8 responses and missed private and CD4 specificities.

CDR3 length equals 12 residues. Germline V CDR1 and CDR2: SEHNR, FQNEAQ (reference sequence). V dropped 5 bases and J dropped 3 bases, with 8 bases sitting between them. The V gene is TRBV7-9, the J gene TRBJ2-7; no clear D. This sequence originates from an adult who was a healthcare worker with PCR-confirmed SARS-CoV-2 infection or an uninfected control (not recorded which). Sequencing used whole blood. The CDR3 sequence: CASSPDHYEQYF. DNA for the CDR3: TGTGCCAGCAGCCCCGACCACTACGAGCAGTACTTC.